The following is a T cell receptor (beta chain) sequence with its context. This record belongs to a study of monozygotic twins with inflammatory bowel disease. The V gene's germline CDR1 is MNHEY and CDR2 SVGEGT. The CDR3 extends over 15 amino acids. Eight distinct reactions (per sample) were used to make the cDNA. TCRdb reprocessed the 5' RACE reads, keeping one entry per CDR3 protein, no DNA. The repertoire table contains approximately 340,000 distinct CDR3 sequences. The rearrangement uses TRBV6-2 or TRBV6-3 and TRBJ1-3. Sequenced: blood. The sequence derives from a human donor with ulcerative colitis or Crohn's disease, or a healthy co-twin of an affected twin (not recorded which). CDR3: CASSDIPGSGNTIYF.